The 5 T cell receptor beta chains given below trace back to one sample, sequenced in a study of cytomegalovirus exposure and HLA in healthy donors. The PCR was carried out with 60 Vbeta primers and 13 Jbeta primers. Sequencing was performed with immunoSEQ multiplex PCR; in TCRdb, only in-frame clones are kept and a portion is missing. The sample has 150,000 to 200,000 clones; approximately 84% are singletons. Sequencing was carried out using PBMCs. The receptors shown here come from a woman in her twenties or thirties in good health and CMV-seropositive.

Written as DNA, the CDR3 is TGTGCCAGCAGCCACGGACTAGCGGGGGGATGGGCCCAGTACTTC. It is translated as CASSHGLAGGWAQYF. The rearrangement uses TRBV7-2 and TRBJ2-5, with TRBD2 matching 14 bases. Unmatched junction bases numbered 8, after V lost 5 bases and J lost 9 bases. Germline values: CDR1 SGHTA, CDR2 FQGNSA. The length of the CDR3 is 15 residues.

This chain connects TRBV19 to TRBJ2-3; D is undetermined. Germline CDR1 is LNHDA and CDR2 is SQIVND (reference sequence). Trimming removed 5 bases at V and 0 bases at J, with 12 bases between. This CDR3 has 15 residues. The CDR3: CASSFSGDSTDTQYF. The DNA of the CDR3 is TGTGCCAGTAGTTTTTCCGGAGATAGCACAGATACGCAGTATTTT. The complete variable domain, with remaining parts taken from reference TRBV19 and TRBJ2-3, reads DGGITQSPKYLFRKEGQNVTLSCEQNLNHDAMYWYRQDPGQGLRLIYYSQIVNDFQKGDIAEGYSVSREKKESFPLTVTSAQKNPTAFYLCASSFSGDSTDTQYFGPGTRLTVL.

V gene TRBV9 combines with J gene TRBJ2-1; 7 nucleotides match TRBD2. This CDR3 is 14 amino acids long. The trim removed 4 bases at V and 9 bases at J, leaving 10 bases unmatched. Germline CDR1 and CDR2: SGDLS and YYNGEE. CDR3 in amino acids: CASSPLVGGGEQFF. In DNA form, the CDR3 reads TGTGCCAGCAGCCCCCTGGTGGGCGGGGGTGAGCAGTTCTTC.

The chain uses TRBV7-8 and TRBJ2-3, with a possible D match to TRBD1 (5 bases). CDR3 length: 18 amino acids. V gave up 3 bases and J gave up 0 bases, with 19 bases separating them. Per germline, CDR1 SGHVS and CDR2 FQNEAQ. In nucleotides, the CDR3 is TGTGCCAGCAGCTTTTTGCGAACAGGCTCCCTTAGCACAGATACGCAGTATTTT. Amino acid sequence: CASSFLRTGSLSTDTQYF.

V and J are TRBV10-3 and TRBJ2-5; no clear D gene. CDR3 length: 12 amino acids. The germline V gene has CDR1 ENHRY and CDR2 SYGVKD. The germline V and J ends were trimmed by 11 bases and 4 bases, with 14 bases remaining between them. Written as DNA, the CDR3 is TGTGCCGCCTCCAATGGGCGAGAGACCCAGTACTTC. Translation: CAASNGRETQYF.